This T cell receptor beta chain originates from a study of T cells in Graves' hyperthyroidism and ophthalmopathy. Overall study results and limits: Model-based prediction identified ophthalmopathy a median approximately 6.2 months prior to its onset.

RNA transcripts gave rise to amplified TCR beta CDR3 regions. An initial round of RT-PCR targeting the TCR CDR3 relied on the HTBI primer set. TCRdb reprocessed the multiplex PCR reads with MiXCR, giving one entry per CDR3 protein. The sample holds 550,000 to 700,000 distinct CDR3 sequences, around 46% seen once. Diagnosis rested on symptoms, serum thyroxine and TRAb, thyroid ultrasound, and orbital computed tomography. Per germline, CDR1 MGHDK and CDR2 SYGVNS. Trimming took 5 bases from V and 10 from J, leaving 15 bases between them. The length of the CDR3 is 14 residues. In the case of this clonotype: Its antigen is undetermined.

This chain links TRBV25-1 with TRBJ1-6; D gene uncertain. Material: peripheral blood or thyroid tissue (not recorded which). This TCR derives from an adult woman with Graves' disease, either hyperthyroidism or ophthalmopathy (not recorded which). CDR3 sequence: CASSRTDEYSPLHF. Written as DNA, the CDR3 is TGTGCCAGCAGTCGGACGGACGAATACTCACCCCTCCACTTT.